This TCR beta chain appears in the sequencing data of a study of metastatic and nonmetastatic thyroid tumors. General study results and limits: Significantly greater TCR beta diversity was reportedly found in malignant thyroid tumors than in benign nodules (in blood and tumor).

A note on this clone: The antigen remains unidentified.

Germline trimming cut 0 bases from V and 6 bases from J; bases unmatched to any gene: 9. The CDR3 extends over 17 amino acids. Germline assignment: CDR1 LGHNA and CDR2 YSLEER. Original processing notes: A distant-metastasis classifier for papillary thyroid cancer was built using CDR3 differences across clinicopathological groups. Using MiXCR, TCRdb reanalyzed the PCR reads. TCRdb, not the original authors, processed these V and J calls. The table includes approximately 20,000 clones, 30% to 35% detected once. The entire patient cohort was treatment-naive prior to thyroid surgery. This sequence originates from a female donor with papillary thyroid cancer or a benign thyroid nodule (not recorded which). Some clones in this sample may be carry-over from other donors' samples. The sample consisted of adjacent normal tissue. V usage is TRBV4-3 and J usage is TRBJ1-5, with 9 bases identical to TRBD1. CDR3 sequence: CASSQDGSGQGGQPQHF. CDR3 DNA: TGCGCCAGCAGCCAAGATGGGTCGGGACAGGGTGGTCAGCCCCAGCATTTT.